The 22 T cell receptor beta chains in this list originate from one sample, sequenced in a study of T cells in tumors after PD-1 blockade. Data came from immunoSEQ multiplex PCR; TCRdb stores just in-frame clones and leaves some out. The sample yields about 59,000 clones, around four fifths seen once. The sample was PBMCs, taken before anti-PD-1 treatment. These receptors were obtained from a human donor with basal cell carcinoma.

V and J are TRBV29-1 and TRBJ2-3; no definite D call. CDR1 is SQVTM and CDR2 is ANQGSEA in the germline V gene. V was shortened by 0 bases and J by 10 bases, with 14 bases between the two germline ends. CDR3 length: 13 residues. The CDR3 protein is CSVEEIQDHAQYF. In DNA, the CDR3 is TGCAGCGTTGAAGAAATCCAGGACCACGCGCAGTATTTT.

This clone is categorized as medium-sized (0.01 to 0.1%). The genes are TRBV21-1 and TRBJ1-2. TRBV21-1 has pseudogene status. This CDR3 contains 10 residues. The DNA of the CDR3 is TGTGCCAGGGGGGGGTATGGCTACACCTTC. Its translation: CARGGYGYTF.

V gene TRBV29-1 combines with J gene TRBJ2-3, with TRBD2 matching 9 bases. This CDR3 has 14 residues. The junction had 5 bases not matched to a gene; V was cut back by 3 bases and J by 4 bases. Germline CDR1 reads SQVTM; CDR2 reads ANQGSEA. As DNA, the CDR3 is TGCAGCGTTGAGGCGGGGGGGCGCGCAGATACGCAGTATTTT. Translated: CSVEAGGRADTQYF.

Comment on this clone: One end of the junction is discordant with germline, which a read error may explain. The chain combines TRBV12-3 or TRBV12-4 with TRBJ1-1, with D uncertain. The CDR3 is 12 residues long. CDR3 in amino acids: CAGSWVGTEAFF. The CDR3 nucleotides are TGTGCCGGCAGTTGGGTCGGCACTGAAGCTTTCTTT.

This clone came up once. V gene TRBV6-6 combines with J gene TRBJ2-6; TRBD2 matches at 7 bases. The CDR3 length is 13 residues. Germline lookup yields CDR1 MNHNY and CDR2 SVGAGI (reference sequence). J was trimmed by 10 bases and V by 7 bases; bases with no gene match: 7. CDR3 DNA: TGTGCCAGCACACCCTTCGGGGGGAACGTCCTGACTTTC. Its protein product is CASTPFGGNVLTF.

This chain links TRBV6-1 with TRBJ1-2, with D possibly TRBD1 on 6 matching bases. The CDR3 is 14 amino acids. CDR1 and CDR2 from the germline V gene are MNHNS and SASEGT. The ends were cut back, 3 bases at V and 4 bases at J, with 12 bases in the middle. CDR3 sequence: CASSEVGRGYGYTF. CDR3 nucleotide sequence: TGTGCCAGCAGTGAGGTTGGCAGGGGCTATGGCTACACCTTC.

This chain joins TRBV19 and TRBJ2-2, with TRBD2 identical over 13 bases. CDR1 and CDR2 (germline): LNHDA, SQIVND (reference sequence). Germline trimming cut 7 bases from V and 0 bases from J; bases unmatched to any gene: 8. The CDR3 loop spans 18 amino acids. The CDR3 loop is CASTRLAGGPANTGELFF. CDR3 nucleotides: TGTGCCAGTACCAGACTAGCGGGGGGACCTGCGAACACCGGGGAGCTGTTTTTT.

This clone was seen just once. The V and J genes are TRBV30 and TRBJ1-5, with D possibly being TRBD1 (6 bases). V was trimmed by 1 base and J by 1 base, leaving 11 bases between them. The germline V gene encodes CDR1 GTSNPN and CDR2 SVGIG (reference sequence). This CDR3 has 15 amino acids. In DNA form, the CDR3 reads TGTGCCTGGAGTGAACAGGGAGGGAGCAATCAGCCCCAGCATTTT. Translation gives CAWSEQGGSNQPQHF.

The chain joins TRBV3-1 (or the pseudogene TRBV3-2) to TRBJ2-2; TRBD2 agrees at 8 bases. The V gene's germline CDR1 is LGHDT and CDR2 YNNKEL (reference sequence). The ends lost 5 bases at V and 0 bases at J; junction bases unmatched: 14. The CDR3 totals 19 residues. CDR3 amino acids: CASSSSLGSGGTNTGELFF. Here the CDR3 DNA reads TGTGCCAGCAGCTCGTCACTAGGGAGCGGGGGAACGAACACCGGGGAGCTGTTTTTT.

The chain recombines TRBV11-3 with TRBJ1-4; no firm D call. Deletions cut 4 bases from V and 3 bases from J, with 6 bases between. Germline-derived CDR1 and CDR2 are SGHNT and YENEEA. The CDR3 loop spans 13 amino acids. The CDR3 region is CASSSLANEKLFF. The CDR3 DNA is TGTGCCAGCAGCTCCCTGGCTAATGAAAAACTGTTTTTT.

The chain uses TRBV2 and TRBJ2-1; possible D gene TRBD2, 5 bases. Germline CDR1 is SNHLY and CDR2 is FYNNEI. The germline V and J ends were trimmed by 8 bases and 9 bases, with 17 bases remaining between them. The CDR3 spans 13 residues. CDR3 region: CASSLTTPPEQFF. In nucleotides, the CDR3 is TGTGCCAGCTCCCTGACTACGCCGCCTGAGCAGTTCTTC.

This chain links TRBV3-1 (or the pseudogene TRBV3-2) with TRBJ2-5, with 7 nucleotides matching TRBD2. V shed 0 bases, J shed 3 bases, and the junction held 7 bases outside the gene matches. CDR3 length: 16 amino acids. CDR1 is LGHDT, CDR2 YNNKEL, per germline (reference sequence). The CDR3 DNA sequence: TGTGCCAGCAGCCAAGATCCAGCGGGGCACAAAGAGACCCAGTACTTC. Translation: CASSQDPAGHKETQYF.

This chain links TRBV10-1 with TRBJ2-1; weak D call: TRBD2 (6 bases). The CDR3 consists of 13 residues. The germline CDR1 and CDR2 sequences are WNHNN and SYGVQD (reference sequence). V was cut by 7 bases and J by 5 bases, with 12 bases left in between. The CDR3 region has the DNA TGCGCCAGCAAGGGCGGGGAGAACAATGAGCAGTTCTTC. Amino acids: CASKGGENNEQFF.

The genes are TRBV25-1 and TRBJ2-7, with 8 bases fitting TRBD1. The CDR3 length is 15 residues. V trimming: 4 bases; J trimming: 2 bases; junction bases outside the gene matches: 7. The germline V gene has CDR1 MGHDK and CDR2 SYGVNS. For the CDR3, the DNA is TGTGCCAGCAGTGCGGACAGGGTAGGGACCTACGAGCAGTACTTC. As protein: CASSADRVGTYEQYF.

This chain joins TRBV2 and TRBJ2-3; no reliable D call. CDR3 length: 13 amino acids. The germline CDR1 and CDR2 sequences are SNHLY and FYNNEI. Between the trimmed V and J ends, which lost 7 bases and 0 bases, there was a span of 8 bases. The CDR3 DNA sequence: TGTGCCAGCACGCTTTCTAGCACAGATACGCAGTATTTT. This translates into CASTLSSTDTQYF. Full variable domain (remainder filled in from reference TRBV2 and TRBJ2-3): EPEVTQTPSHQVTQMGQEVILRCVPISNHLYFYWYRQILGQKVEFLVSFYNNEISEKSEIFDDQFSVERPDGSNFTLKIRSTKLEDSAMYFCASTLSSTDTQYFGPGTRLTVL.

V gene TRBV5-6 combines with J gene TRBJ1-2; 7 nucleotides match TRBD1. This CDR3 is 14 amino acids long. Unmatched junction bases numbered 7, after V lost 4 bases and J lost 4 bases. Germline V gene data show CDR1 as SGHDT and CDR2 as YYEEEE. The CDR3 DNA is TGTGCCAGCAGCCTTAGAGGGGGCAGCTATGGCTACACCTTC. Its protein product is CASSLRGGSYGYTF.

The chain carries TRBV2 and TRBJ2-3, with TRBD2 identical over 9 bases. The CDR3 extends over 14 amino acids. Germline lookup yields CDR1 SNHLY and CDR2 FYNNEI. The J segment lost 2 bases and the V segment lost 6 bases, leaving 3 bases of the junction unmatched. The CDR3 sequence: CASRSGGNTDTQYF. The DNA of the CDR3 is TGTGCCAGCAGGAGCGGGGGGAACACAGATACGCAGTATTTT.

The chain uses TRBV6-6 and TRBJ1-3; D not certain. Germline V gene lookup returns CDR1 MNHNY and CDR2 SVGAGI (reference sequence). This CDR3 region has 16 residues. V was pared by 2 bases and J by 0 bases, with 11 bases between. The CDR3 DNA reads TGTGCCAGCAGTTACGGCAGACCTAACTCTGGAAACACCATATATTTT. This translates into CASSYGRPNSGNTIYF.

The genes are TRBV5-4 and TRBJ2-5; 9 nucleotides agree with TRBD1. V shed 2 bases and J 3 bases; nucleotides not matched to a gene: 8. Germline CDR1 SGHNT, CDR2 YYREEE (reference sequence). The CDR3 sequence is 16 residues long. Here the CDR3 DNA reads TGTGCCAGCAGCTTCACCGGGACAGGGCGAAAAGAGACCCAGTACTTC. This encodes CASSFTGTGRKETQYF.

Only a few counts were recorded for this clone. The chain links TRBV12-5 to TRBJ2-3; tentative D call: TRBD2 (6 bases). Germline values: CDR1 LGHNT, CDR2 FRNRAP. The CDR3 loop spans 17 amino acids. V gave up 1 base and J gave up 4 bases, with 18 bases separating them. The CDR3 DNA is TGTGCTAGTGGTTTGGAACCCTCTTTCGGGGAGGCAGATACGCAGTATTTT. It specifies CASGLEPSFGEADTQYF.

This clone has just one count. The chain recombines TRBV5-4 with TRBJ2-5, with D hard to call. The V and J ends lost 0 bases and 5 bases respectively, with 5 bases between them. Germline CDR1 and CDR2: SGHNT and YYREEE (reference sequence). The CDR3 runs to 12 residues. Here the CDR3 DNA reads TGTGCCAGCAGCTTGGCCTTCGAGACCCAGTACTTC. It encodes CASSLAFETQYF.

The CDR3 region is CSAVLRGLDQETQYF. CDR3 bases: TGCAGCGCCGTATTAAGGGGGCTCGATCAAGAGACCCAGTACTTC. This chain connects TRBV29-1 to TRBJ2-5; 7 bases agree with TRBD1. Germline V gene sequence: CDR1 SQVTM, CDR2 ANQGSEA. The CDR3 covers 15 residues. V lost 7 bases to trimming and J lost 2 bases; unmatched junction nucleotides: 13.